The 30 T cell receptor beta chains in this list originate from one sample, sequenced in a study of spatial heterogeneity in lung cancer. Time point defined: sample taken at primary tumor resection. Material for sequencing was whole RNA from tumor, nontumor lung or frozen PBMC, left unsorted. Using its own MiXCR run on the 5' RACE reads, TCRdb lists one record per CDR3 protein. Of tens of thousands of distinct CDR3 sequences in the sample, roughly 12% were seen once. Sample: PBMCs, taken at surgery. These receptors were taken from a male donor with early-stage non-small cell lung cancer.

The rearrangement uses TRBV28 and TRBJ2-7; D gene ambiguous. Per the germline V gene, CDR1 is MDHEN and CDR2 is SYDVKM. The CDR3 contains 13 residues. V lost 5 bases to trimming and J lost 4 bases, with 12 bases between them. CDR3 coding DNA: TGTGCCAGCAGTGGGTCAGCTGATTACGAGCAGTACTTC. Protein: CASSGSADYEQYF.

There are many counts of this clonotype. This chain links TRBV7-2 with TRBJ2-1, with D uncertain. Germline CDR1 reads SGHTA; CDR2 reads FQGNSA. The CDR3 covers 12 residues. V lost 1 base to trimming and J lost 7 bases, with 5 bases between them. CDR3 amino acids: CASSLGRNEQFF. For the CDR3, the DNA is TGTGCCAGCAGCTTAGGGCGTAATGAGCAGTTCTTC.

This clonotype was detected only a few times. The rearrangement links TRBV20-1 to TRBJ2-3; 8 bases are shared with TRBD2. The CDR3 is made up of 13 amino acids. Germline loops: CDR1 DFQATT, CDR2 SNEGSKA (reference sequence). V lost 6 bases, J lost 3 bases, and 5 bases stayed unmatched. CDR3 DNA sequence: TGCAGTGCGAGCGGGGGAGGGACAGATACGCAGTATTTT. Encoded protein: CSASGGGTDTQYF.

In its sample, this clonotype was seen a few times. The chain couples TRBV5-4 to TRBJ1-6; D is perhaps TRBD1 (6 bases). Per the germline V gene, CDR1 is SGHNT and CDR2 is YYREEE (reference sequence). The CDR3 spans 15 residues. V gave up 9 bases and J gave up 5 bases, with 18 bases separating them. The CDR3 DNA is TGTGCCACGGGGGCGGTTAGAGGGGATAATTCACCCCTCCACTTT. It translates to CATGAVRGDNSPLHF.

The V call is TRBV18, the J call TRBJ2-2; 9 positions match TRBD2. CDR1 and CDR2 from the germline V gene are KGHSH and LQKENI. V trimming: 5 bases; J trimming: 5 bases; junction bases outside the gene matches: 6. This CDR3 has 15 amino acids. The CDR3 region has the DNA TGTGCCAGCTCAAGGACTAGCGCATCGACCGGGGAGCTGTTTTTT. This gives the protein CASSRTSASTGELFF.

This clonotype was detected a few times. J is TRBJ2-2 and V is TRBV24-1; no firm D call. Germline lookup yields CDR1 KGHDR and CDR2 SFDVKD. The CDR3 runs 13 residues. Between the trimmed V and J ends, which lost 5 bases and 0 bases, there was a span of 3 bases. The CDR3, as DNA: TGTGCCACCAGTGTTCCGAACACCGGGGAGCTGTTTTTT. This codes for CATSVPNTGELFF.

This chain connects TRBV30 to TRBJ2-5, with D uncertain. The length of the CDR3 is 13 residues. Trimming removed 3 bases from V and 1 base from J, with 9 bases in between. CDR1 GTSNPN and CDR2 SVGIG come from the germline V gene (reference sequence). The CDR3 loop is CAWRLWPQETQYF. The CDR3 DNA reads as TGTGCCTGGAGGTTGTGGCCCCAAGAGACCCAGTACTTC.

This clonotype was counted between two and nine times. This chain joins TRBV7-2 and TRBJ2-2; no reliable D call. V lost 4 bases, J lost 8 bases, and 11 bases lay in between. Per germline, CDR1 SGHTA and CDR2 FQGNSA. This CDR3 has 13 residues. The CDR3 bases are TGTGCCAGCAGCTCCACGGGTGCAGGGGAGCTGTTTTTT. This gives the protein CASSSTGAGELFF.

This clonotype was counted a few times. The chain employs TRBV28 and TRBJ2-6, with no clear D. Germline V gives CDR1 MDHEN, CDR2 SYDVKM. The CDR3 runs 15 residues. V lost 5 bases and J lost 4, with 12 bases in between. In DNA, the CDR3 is TGTGCCAGCAGTCTCCCAGTGACCGGGGCCAACGTCCTGACTTTC. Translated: CASSLPVTGANVLTF.

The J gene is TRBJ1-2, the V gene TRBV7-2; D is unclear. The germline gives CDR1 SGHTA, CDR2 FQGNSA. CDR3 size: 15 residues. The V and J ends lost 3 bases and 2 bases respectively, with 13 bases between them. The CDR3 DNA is TGTGCCAGCAGCTTGCCGATAGACAAAAACTATGGCTACACCTTC. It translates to CASSLPIDKNYGYTF.

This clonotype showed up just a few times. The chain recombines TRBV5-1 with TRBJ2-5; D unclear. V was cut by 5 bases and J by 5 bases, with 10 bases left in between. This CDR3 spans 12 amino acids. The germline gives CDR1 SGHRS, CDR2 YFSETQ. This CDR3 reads CASRRDAETQYF. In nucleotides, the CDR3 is TGCGCCAGCAGAAGGGATGCCGAGACCCAGTACTTC.

For the CDR3, the DNA is TGTGCCAGCAGCCCCCGGGGGGGTAGGAACACTGAAGCTTTCTTT. Translation gives CASSPRGGRNTEAFF. This rearrangement joins TRBV7-2 to TRBJ1-1; possibly TRBD1 for D (5 bases). With 5 bases removed from V and 1 base from J, the gap between germline ends came to 14 bases. Germline V CDR1 and CDR2: SGHTA, FQGNSA. This CDR3 has 15 amino acids. The full variable domain, with the rest looked up from reference TRBV7-2 and TRBJ1-1, is GAGVSQSPSNKVTEKGKDVELRCDPISGHTALYWYRQSLGQGLEFLIYFQGNSAPDKSGLPSDRFSAERTGGSVSTLTIQRTQQEDSAVYLCASSPRGGRNTEAFFGQGTRLTVV.

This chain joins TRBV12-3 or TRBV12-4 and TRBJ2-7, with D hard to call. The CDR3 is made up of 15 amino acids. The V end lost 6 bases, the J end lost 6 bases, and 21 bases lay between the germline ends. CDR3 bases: TGTGCCAGCAGCCCCCATGTGGAAGCCCTCCTCGAGCAGTACTTC. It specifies CASSPHVEALLEQYF.

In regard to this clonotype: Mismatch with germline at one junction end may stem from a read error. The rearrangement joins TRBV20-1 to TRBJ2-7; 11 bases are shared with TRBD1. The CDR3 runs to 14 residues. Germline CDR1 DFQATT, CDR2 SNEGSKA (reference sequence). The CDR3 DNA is TGCAGTGCTCCCGGCCGGACAGGGGGCAGGGAGCGGTACTTC. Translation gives CSAPGRTGGRERYF.

The CDR3 protein is CAIMGQGAGETQYF. The CDR3 DNA follows: TGTGCCATCATGGGACAGGGGGCAGGGGAGACCCAGTACTTC. The chain employs TRBV10-3 and TRBJ2-5; 12 nucleotides line up with TRBD1. From germline, CDR1 is ENHRY and CDR2 SYGVKD. The junction had 5 bases not matched to a gene; V was cut back by 7 bases and J by 5 bases. The CDR3 is made up of 14 amino acids.

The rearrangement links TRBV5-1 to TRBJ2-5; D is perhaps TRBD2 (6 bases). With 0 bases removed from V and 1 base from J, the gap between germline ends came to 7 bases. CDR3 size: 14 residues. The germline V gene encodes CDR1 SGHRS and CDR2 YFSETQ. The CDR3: CASSLVGLQETQYF. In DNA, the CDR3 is TGCGCCAGCAGCTTGGTGGGACTCCAAGAGACCCAGTACTTC.

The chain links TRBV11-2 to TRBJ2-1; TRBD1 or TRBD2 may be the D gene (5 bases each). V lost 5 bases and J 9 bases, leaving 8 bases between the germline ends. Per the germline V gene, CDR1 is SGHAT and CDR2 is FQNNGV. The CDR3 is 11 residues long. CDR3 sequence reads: CASSPGTEQFF. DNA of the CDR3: TGTGCCAGCAGCCCAGGGACTGAGCAGTTCTTC.

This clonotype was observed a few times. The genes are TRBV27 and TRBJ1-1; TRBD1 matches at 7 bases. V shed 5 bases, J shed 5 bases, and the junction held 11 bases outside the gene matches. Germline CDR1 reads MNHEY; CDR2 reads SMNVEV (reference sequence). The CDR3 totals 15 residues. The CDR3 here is CASSGTAWVITEAFF. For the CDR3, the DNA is TGTGCCAGCAGTGGGACAGCTTGGGTGATTACTGAAGCTTTCTTT.

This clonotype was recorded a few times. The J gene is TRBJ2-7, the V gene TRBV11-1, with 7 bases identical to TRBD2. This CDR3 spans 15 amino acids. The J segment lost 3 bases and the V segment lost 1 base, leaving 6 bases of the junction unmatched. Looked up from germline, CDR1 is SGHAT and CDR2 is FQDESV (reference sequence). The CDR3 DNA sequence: TGTGCCAGCAGCTTAGGAAGGACTAGAATCTACGAGCAGTACTTC. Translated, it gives CASSLGRTRIYEQYF. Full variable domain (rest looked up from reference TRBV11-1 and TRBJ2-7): EAEVAQSPRYKITEKSQAVAFWCDPISGHATLYWYRQILGQGPELLVQFQDESVVDDSQLPKDRFSAERLKGVDSTLKIQPAELGDSAMYLCASSLGRTRIYEQYFGPGTRLTVT.

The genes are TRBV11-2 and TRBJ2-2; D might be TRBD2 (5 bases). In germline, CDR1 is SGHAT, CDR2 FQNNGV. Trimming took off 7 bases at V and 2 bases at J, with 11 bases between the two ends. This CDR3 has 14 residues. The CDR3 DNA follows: TGTGCCAGCACCCTTCGGGGAAACACCGGGGAGCTGTTTTTT. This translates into CASTLRGNTGELFF.

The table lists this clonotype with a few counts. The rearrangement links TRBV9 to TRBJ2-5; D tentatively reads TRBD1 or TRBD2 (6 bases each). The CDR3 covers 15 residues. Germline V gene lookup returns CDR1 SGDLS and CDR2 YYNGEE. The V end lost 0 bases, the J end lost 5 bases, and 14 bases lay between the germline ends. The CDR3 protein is CASSVAGGAGETQYF. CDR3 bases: TGTGCCAGCAGCGTAGCCGGGGGCGCGGGGGAGACCCAGTACTTC. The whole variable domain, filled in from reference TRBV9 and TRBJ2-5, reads DSGVTQTPKHLITATGQRVTLRCSPRSGDLSVYWYQQSLDQGLQFLIQYYNGEERAKGNILERFSAQQFPDLHSELNLSSLELGDSALYFCASSVAGGAGETQYFGPGTRLLVL.

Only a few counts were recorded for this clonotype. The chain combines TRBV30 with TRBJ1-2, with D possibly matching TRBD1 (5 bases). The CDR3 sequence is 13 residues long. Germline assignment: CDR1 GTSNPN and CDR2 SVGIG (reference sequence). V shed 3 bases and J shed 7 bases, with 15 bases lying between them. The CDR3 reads CAWSLRGDGGYTF. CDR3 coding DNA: TGTGCCTGGAGCCTTCGAGGGGATGGTGGCTACACCTTC. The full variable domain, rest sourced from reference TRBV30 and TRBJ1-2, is SQTIHQWPATLVQPVGSPLSLECTVEGTSNPNLYWYRQAAGRGLQLLFYSVGIGQISSEVPQNLSASRPQDRQFILSSKKLLLSDSGFYLCAWSLRGDGGYTFGSGTRLTVV.

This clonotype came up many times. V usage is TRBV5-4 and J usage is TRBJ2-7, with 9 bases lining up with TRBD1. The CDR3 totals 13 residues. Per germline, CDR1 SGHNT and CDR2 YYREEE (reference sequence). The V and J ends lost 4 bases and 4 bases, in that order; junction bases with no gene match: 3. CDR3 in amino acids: CASSRDRAYEQYF. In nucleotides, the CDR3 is TGTGCCAGCAGCCGGGACAGGGCGTACGAGCAGTACTTC.

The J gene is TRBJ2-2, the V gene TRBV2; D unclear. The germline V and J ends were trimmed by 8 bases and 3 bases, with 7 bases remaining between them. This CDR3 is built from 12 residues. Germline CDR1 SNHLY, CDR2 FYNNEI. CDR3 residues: CASFGDTGELFF. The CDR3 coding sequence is TGTGCCAGCTTCGGAGACACCGGGGAGCTGTTTTTT.

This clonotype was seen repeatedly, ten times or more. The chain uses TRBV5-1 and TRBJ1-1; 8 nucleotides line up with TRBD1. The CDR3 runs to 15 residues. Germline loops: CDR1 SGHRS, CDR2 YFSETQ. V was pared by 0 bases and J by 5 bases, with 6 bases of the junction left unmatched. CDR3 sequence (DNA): TGCGCCAGCAGCTTGGAATGGACAGGGCCGACTGAAGCTTTCTTT. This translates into CASSLEWTGPTEAFF.

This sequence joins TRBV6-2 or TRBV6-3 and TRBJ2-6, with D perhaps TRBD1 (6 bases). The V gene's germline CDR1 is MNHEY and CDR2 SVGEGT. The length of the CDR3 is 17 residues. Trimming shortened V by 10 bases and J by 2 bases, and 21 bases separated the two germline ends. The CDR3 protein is CATLGEAGAPGANVLTF. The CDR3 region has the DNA TGTGCCACCCTTGGCGAGGCAGGGGCCCCTGGGGCCAACGTCCTGACTTTC.

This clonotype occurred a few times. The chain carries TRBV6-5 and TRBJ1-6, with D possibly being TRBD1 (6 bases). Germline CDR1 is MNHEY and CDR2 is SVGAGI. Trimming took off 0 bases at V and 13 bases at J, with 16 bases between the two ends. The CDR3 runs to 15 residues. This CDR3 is CASSYSGQGTWPLHF. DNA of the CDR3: TGTGCCAGCAGTTACTCGGGGCAGGGGACTTGGCCCCTCCACTTT.

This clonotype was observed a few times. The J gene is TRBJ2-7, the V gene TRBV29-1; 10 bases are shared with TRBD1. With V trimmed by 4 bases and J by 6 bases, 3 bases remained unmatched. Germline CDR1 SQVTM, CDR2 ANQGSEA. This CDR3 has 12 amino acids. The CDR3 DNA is TGCAGCGTTGCCGGACAGGGGGTCGAGCAGTACTTC. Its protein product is CSVAGQGVEQYF.

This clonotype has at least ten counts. In DNA form, the CDR3 reads TGTGCCAGCAGCCCGGGGACGGTCTCCTACGAGCAGTACTTC. It is translated as CASSPGTVSYEQYF. The rearrangement uses TRBV7-8 and TRBJ2-7, with D perhaps matching TRBD1 or TRBD2 (5 bases each). CDR1 SGHVS and CDR2 FQNEAQ come from the germline V gene. This CDR3 has 14 amino acids. The V gene lost 5 bases and the J gene lost 0 bases, with 11 bases spanning the gap.

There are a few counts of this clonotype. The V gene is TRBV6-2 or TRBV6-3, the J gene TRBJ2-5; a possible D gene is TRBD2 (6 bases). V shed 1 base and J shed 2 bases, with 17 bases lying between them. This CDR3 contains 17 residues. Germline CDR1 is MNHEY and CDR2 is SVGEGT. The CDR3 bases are TGTGCCAGCAGTTACTTAGGCGGGATCCCATCTCAAGAGACCCAGTACTTC. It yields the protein CASSYLGGIPSQETQYF.